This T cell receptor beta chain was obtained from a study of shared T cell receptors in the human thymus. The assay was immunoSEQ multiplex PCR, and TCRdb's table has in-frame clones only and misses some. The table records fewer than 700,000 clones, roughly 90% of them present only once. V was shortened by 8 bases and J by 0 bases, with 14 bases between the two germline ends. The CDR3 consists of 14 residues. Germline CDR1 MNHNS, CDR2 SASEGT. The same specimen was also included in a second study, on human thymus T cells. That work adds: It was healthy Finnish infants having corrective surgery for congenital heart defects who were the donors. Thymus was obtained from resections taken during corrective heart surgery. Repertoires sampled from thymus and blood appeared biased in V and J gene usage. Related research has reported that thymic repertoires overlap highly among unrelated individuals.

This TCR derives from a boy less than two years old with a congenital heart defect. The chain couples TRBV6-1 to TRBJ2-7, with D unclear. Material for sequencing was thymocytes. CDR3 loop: CASEVRGNSYEQYF. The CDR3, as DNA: TGTGCCAGCGAGGTGCGTGGAAACTCCTACGAGCAGTACTTC.